Following are 32 T cell receptor beta chains from one sample sequenced in a study of blood T cell repertoires in COVID-19. Data came from immunoSEQ multiplex PCR; TCRdb stores just in-frame clones and leaves some out. Among approximately 210,000 clones, 88% were seen once, and the ten largest hold roughly 4.7%. What was sequenced was peripheral blood. Receptors were obtained from a human donor in a cohort sampled during active COVID-19.

V is TRBV5-1 and J is TRBJ2-1; 11 nucleotides match TRBD2. This CDR3 region has 19 residues. Unmatched junction bases numbered 8, after V lost 0 bases and J lost 0 bases. CDR1 is SGHRS, CDR2 YFSETQ, per germline. The CDR3 DNA reads as TGCGCCAGCAGCTTGGCACCTAGCGGGGGGCGGAGCTCCTACAATGAGCAGTTCTTC. Translated, it gives CASSLAPSGGRSSYNEQFF. The variable domain in full, with the rest retrieved from reference TRBV5-1 and TRBJ2-1, is KAGVTQTPRYLIKTRGQQVTLSCSPISGHRSVSWYQQTPGQGLQFLFEYFSETQRNKGNFPGRFSGRQFSNSRSEMNVSTLELGDSALYLCASSLAPSGGRSSYNEQFFGPGTRLTVL.

The rearrangement links TRBV28 to TRBJ1-1, with 9 bases matching TRBD1. The germline CDR1 and CDR2 sequences are MDHEN and SYDVKM. The CDR3 contains 14 residues. V was pared by 6 bases and J by 3 bases, with 5 bases of the junction left unmatched. In DNA, the CDR3 is TGTGCCAGCAGAAAGACAGGGGGTTACACTGAAGCTTTCTTT. It is translated as CASRKTGGYTEAFF.

On this clone itself: This sample includes further DNA sequences coding for the same CDR3. The chain has TRBV19 and TRBJ2-7, with 7 positions matching TRBD2. This CDR3 region has 15 residues. The ends lost 4 bases at V and 0 bases at J; junction bases unmatched: 6. Germline V gene lookup returns CDR1 LNHDA and CDR2 SQIVND (reference sequence). The CDR3 bases are TGTGCCAGTAGTAGGGGACTACCTAGCTCCTACGAGCAGTACTTC. It is translated as CASSRGLPSSYEQYF.

This rearrangement joins TRBV5-1 to TRBJ2-1, with 8 bases matching TRBD1. Germline V gene data show CDR1 as SGHRS and CDR2 as YFSETQ. The junction had 12 bases not matched to a gene; V was cut back by 3 bases and J by 7 bases. This CDR3 has 16 amino acids. The CDR3 spells CASSSLTGDRRNEQFF. The CDR3 DNA follows: TGCGCCAGCAGCTCTTTGACAGGGGATAGGAGGAATGAGCAGTTCTTC.

The chain joins TRBV6-2 or TRBV6-3 to TRBJ1-5, with D tentatively TRBD1 (6 bases). V lost 0 bases, J lost 8 bases, and 8 bases lay in between. The CDR3 is made up of 13 amino acids. In germline, CDR1 is MNHEY, CDR2 SVGEGT. The CDR3 protein is CASSYSRTEPQHF. Written as DNA, the CDR3 is TGTGCCAGCAGTTACTCTCGGACAGAGCCCCAGCATTTT.

The V and J genes are TRBV2 and TRBJ2-3; maybe TRBD2 (7 bases). The CDR3 covers 13 residues. The germline CDR1 and CDR2 sequences are SNHLY and FYNNEI. Trimming took 7 bases from V and 5 from J, leaving 13 bases between them. CDR3 residues: CASNGGGQDTQYF. DNA of the CDR3: TGTGCCAGCAATGGGGGGGGGCAAGATACGCAGTATTTT.

The chain recombines TRBV5-6 with TRBJ1-2; D is undetermined. Germline-derived CDR1 and CDR2 are SGHDT and YYEEEE. Trimming took off 4 bases at V and 5 bases at J, with 15 bases between the two ends. This CDR3 has 14 residues. The DNA for the CDR3 is TGTGCCAGCAGCCCCCCCCCGCCCGGGTATGGCTACACCTTC. Translation gives CASSPPPPGYGYTF.

J is TRBJ2-1 and V is TRBV28; 12 bases agree with TRBD2. The V segment lost 5 bases and the J segment 2 bases; nucleotides outside the gene matches: 4. The CDR3 has 16 residues. Looked up from germline, CDR1 is MDHEN and CDR2 is SYDVKM. The CDR3: CASSPRTSGAYNEQFF. The CDR3 DNA follows: TGTGCCAGCAGTCCTAGGACTAGCGGGGCCTACAATGAGCAGTTCTTC.

The rearrangement uses TRBV28 and TRBJ2-5; no firm D call. The germline V gene encodes CDR1 MDHEN and CDR2 SYDVKM. The V gene lost 5 bases and the J gene lost 2 bases, with 9 bases spanning the gap. CDR3 size: 13 residues. CDR3 loop: CASSRPVQETQYF. Written as DNA, the CDR3 is TGTGCCAGCAGTCGTCCCGTGCAAGAGACCCAGTACTTC.

This chain uses TRBV4-3 with TRBJ1-5; weak D call: TRBD1 (6 bases). Germline CDR1 is LGHNA and CDR2 is YSLEER. This CDR3 comprises 15 residues. With 3 bases removed from V and 6 bases from J, the gap between germline ends came to 15 bases. The CDR3 coding sequence is TGCGCCAGCAGCCAGGCTACAGGGAGGGGTCAGCCCCAGCATTTT. Translating it yields CASSQATGRGQPQHF.

The J gene is TRBJ2-7, the V gene TRBV19; D uncertain. The V gene's germline CDR1 is LNHDA and CDR2 SQIVND (reference sequence). The germline V and J ends were trimmed by 6 bases and 3 bases, with 18 bases remaining between them. This CDR3 has 15 amino acids. The CDR3 sequence: CASRLRGSPIYEQYF. The CDR3 region has the DNA TGTGCCAGTAGACTTCGCGGCAGTCCCATCTACGAGCAGTACTTC.

V is TRBV19 and J is TRBJ1-1, with a tentative D call TRBD1 (5 bases). Trimming shortened V by 0 bases and J by 1 base, and 15 bases separated the two germline ends. The CDR3 is made up of 17 amino acids. In germline, CDR1 is LNHDA, CDR2 SQIVND (reference sequence). The CDR3 region is CASSIEVGGTRNTEAFF. The CDR3 DNA reads TGTGCCAGTAGTATAGAAGTTGGCGGGACGAGGAACACTGAAGCTTTCTTT.

V gene TRBV14 combines with J gene TRBJ1-6, with unresolved D. Germline CDR1 and CDR2: SGHDN and FVKESK. V was clipped by 0 bases and J by 8 bases, with 11 bases between them. The CDR3 is 15 amino acids. The CDR3 nucleotides are TGTGCCAGCAGCCAAGATATGGAGTATGATTCACCCCTCCACTTT. It specifies CASSQDMEYDSPLHF.

This rearrangement joins TRBV2 to TRBJ1-6; the match to TRBD1 covers 7 bases. The V gene end was trimmed by 1 base and the J gene end by 5 bases; junction bases not matched to a gene: 2. Looked up from germline, CDR1 is SNHLY and CDR2 is FYNNEI. The CDR3 runs 15 residues. The DNA of the CDR3 is TGTGCCAGCAGTGAAGGGACAGGCCATAATTCACCCCTCCACTTT. As protein: CASSEGTGHNSPLHF.

This clone was detected only once. The rearrangement uses TRBV9 and TRBJ1-2; D is ambiguous. V lost 0 bases to trimming and J lost 6 bases, with 18 bases between them. The CDR3 totals 16 residues. Per the germline V gene, CDR1 is SGDLS and CDR2 is YYNGEE. The CDR3 DNA sequence: TGTGCCAGCAGCGTAGTAGGCAGCTCGTTAGGAGATGGCTACACCTTC. It yields the protein CASSVVGSSLGDGYTF.

The J gene is TRBJ2-3, the V gene TRBV29-1; D is ambiguous. The length of the CDR3 is 10 residues. Trimming cost V 4 bases and J 3 bases, with 2 bases left between them. Germline CDR1 and CDR2: SQVTM and ANQGSEA. The CDR3 is CSVATDTQYF. The DNA for the CDR3 is TGCAGCGTTGCAACAGATACGCAGTATTTT.

This clone appeared once. The CDR3, as DNA: TGCGCCAGCAGTCAATCCCAGCGGCTTAGAGCCAAAAACATTCAGTACTTC. Amino acids: CASSQSQRLRAKNIQYF. The rearrangement links TRBV23-1 to TRBJ2-4, with D tentatively TRBD2 (5 bases). TRBV23-1 carries the ORF label, with uncertain function. V gave up 0 bases and J gave up 0 bases, with 12 bases separating them. CDR3 length: 17 residues.

The J gene is TRBJ1-1, the V gene TRBV11-3; D remains unclear. V gave up 2 bases and J gave up 5 bases, with 9 bases separating them. The germline V gene has CDR1 SGHNT and CDR2 YENEEA. This CDR3 region has 13 residues. CDR3 nucleotides: TGTGCCAGCAGCTTATTCCTGTCTACTGAAGCTTTCTTT. Protein sequence: CASSLFLSTEAFF.

The J gene is TRBJ1-2, the V gene TRBV28; D call uncertain. CDR3 length: 15 amino acids. Germline V gene lookup returns CDR1 MDHEN and CDR2 SYDVKM. The V gene lost 4 bases and the J gene lost 1 base, with 13 bases spanning the gap. Here the CDR3 DNA reads TGTGCCAGCAGTTCGGAGGGAATGGGTAACTATGGCTACACCTTC. This gives the protein CASSSEGMGNYGYTF.

This clone came up a few times. V usage is TRBV5-1 and J usage is TRBJ1-4, with TRBD1 identical over 7 bases. The germline CDR1 and CDR2 sequences are SGHRS and YFSETQ. The CDR3 sequence is 15 residues long. The V and J ends lost 0 bases and 5 bases, in that order; junction bases with no gene match: 4. The CDR3 region has the DNA TGCGCCAGCAGCTTGGAGGGACAGCAAAATGAAAAACTGTTTTTT. This encodes CASSLEGQQNEKLFF. The full variable domain, its missing parts supplied by reference TRBV5-1 and TRBJ1-4, is KAGVTQTPRYLIKTRGQQVTLSCSPISGHRSVSWYQQTPGQGLQFLFEYFSETQRNKGNFPGRFSGRQFSNSRSEMNVSTLELGDSALYLCASSLEGQQNEKLFFGSGTQLSVL.

This clone was seen once. The chain uses TRBV12-3 or TRBV12-4 and TRBJ2-7; D is possibly TRBD1 (5 bases). V was clipped by 3 bases and J by 5 bases, with 8 bases between them. CDR3 length equals 12 residues. CDR3 sequence reads: CASSFSGNEQYF. Here the CDR3 DNA reads TGTGCCAGCAGTTTTTCAGGGAACGAGCAGTACTTC.

The V and J genes are TRBV6-2 or TRBV6-3 and TRBJ1-1, with D possibly being TRBD1 (5 bases). The CDR3 contains 13 residues. CDR1 MNHEY and CDR2 SVGEGT come from the germline V gene. V was clipped by 5 bases and J by 4 bases, with 11 bases between them. The CDR3 nucleotides read TGTGCCAGCAGTACCCGGGACTTCACTGAAGCTTTCTTT. Translated: CASSTRDFTEAFF.

The rearrangement joins TRBV4-1 to TRBJ2-1, with TRBD1 matching 10 bases. The trim removed 0 bases at V and 7 bases at J, leaving 6 bases unmatched. The CDR3 is made up of 16 amino acids. The germline CDR1 and CDR2 sequences are MGHRA and YSYEKL. CDR3 in DNA: TGCGCCAGCAGCCAAGATCCGGGACAGGGGTGGAATGAGCAGTTCTTC. Protein product: CASSQDPGQGWNEQFF.

This chain links TRBV9 with TRBJ2-1; 7 bases are shared with TRBD2. Germline V gene data show CDR1 as SGDLS and CDR2 as YYNGEE. This CDR3 region has 15 residues. The V and J ends lost 6 bases and 4 bases, in that order; junction bases with no gene match: 10. The CDR3 region is CASTRGGGDYNEQFF. The CDR3 nucleotides are TGTGCCAGCACCCGGGGCGGGGGAGATTACAATGAGCAGTTCTTC.

This chain connects TRBV6-5 to TRBJ1-4; 7 nucleotides agree with TRBD1. CDR1 is MNHEY, CDR2 SVGAGI, per germline. There are 14 residues in the CDR3. V gave up 6 bases and J gave up 5 bases; unmatched junction bases: 6. As DNA, the CDR3 is TGTGCCAGCAGCTCCCTGGGACAGAATGAAAAACTGTTTTTT. Amino acids: CASSSLGQNEKLFF.

This clone appeared once. Written as DNA, the CDR3 is TGTGCCAGCAGTGTAACTAGCGGAGGGCTCGACGAGCAGTACTTC. Amino acids: CASSVTSGGLDEQYF. The chain combines TRBV28 with TRBJ2-7, with TRBD2 identical over 8 bases. Germline V lookup: CDR1 MDHEN, CDR2 SYDVKM. With 5 bases clipped from V and 5 bases from J, the junction kept 11 bases outside the gene matches. The CDR3 totals 15 residues.

The CDR3 nucleotides are TGTGCCAGCAGCCAACCCCTAGGAGAGACCCAGTACTTC. This codes for CASSQPLGETQYF. The V gene is TRBV16, the J gene TRBJ2-5, with D unresolved. Trimming cost V 2 bases and J 4 bases, with 8 bases left between them. Germline V CDR1 and CDR2: KGHSY, FQNENV. The CDR3 extends over 13 amino acids.

The chain combines TRBV6-5 with TRBJ1-2, with D maybe TRBD1 (6 bases). Germline values: CDR1 MNHEY, CDR2 SVGAGI. V was clipped by 5 bases and J by 1 base, with 11 bases between them. This CDR3 spans 14 amino acids. The CDR3 coding sequence is TGTGCCAGCAGTAAACAGGGCTATAACTATGGCTACACCTTC. Translating gives CASSKQGYNYGYTF.

The J gene is TRBJ2-7, the V gene TRBV7-2, with a weak D call TRBD2 (6 bases). The CDR3 runs to 16 residues. Germline-derived CDR1 and CDR2 are SGHTA and FQGNSA. Trimming pared 3 bases from V and 1 base from J, leaving 16 bases between. CDR3 coding DNA: TGTGCCAGCAGCTTGGTAAGGGGACTGTCGTCCTACGAGCAGTACTTC. This gives the protein CASSLVRGLSSYEQYF.

The chain has TRBV4-1 and TRBJ2-1; TRBD2 matches at 10 bases. The ends lost 0 bases at V and 15 bases at J; junction bases unmatched: 11. The CDR3 has 15 residues. Looked up from germline, CDR1 is MGHRA and CDR2 is YSYEKL. CDR3 nucleotides: TGCGCCAGCAGCCAAGAAATTGCTAGCGGGAGAAGGGTGTTCTTC. It yields the protein CASSQEIASGRRVFF.

The V and J genes are TRBV7-9 and TRBJ1-4; a possible D gene is TRBD1 (6 bases). The V gene lost 11 bases and the J gene lost 4 bases, with 14 bases spanning the gap. The germline V gene encodes CDR1 SEHNR and CDR2 FQNEAQ (reference sequence). This CDR3 is 13 amino acids long. For the CDR3, the DNA is TGTGCCGCTAAGACAGGCGATAATGAAAAACTGTTTTTT. Protein product: CAAKTGDNEKLFF. Drawing the rest from reference TRBV7-9 and TRBJ1-4, the complete variable domain is DTGVSQNPRHKITKRGQNVTFRCDPISEHNRLYWYRQTLGQGPEFLTYFQNEAQLEKSRLLSDRFSAERPKGSFSTLEIQRTEQGDSAMYLCAAKTGDNEKLFFGSGTQLSVL.

In its sample, this clone was seen once. The CDR3 loop is CASSLDGGFGTGQNYGYTF. CDR3 bases: TGTGCCAGCAGCTTGGACGGAGGCTTTGGAACAGGGCAAAACTATGGCTACACCTTC. The V call is TRBV5-5, the J call TRBJ1-2; D may be TRBD1 (6 bases). Per the germline V gene, CDR1 is SGHKS and CDR2 is YYEKEE (reference sequence). V lost 0 bases and J lost 2, with 23 bases in between. The CDR3 has 19 residues.